This T cell receptor (beta chain) was captured by sequencing in a study of response to subunit inactivated influenza vaccine. General study points: Few additional T cells are recruited per seasonal influenza vaccination, authors suggested.

A single record per CDR3 protein comes from TCRdb applying MiXCR to the RT-PCR reads. The sample lists about 150,000 distinct CDR3 sequences; roughly a tenth were seen once. Regarding this clonotype: Its antigen is undetermined.

CDR1 is MDHEN and CDR2 is SYDVKM in the germline V gene. The CDR3 is 15 amino acids. V lost 1 base and J 8 bases, leaving 14 bases between the germline ends. The receptor comes from a man between 45 and 75 years old who received an inactivated influenza vaccine. This specimen was CD8+ T cells sorted from PBMCs, taken about 23 months after vaccination. The chain uses TRBV28 and TRBJ1-4, with D hard to call. The CDR3 DNA follows: TGTGCCAGCAGTTTATATGGGGAATTAGGGGAAAAACTGTTTTTT. Protein sequence: CASSLYGELGEKLFF. Filled out from reference TRBV28 and TRBJ1-4, the complete variable domain reads DVKVTQSSRYLVKRTGEKVFLECVQDMDHENMFWYRQDPGLGLRLIYFSYDVKMKEKGDIPEGYSVSREKKERFSLILESASTNQTSMYLCASSLYGELGEKLFFGSGTQLSVL.